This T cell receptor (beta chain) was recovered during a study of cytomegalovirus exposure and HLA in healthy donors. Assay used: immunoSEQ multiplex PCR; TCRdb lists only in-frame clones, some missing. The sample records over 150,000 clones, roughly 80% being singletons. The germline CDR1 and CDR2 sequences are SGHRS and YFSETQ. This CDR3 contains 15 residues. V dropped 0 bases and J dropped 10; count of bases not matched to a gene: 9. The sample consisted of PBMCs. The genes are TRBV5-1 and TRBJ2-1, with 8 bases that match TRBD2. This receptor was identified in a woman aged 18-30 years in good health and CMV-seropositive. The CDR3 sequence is CASSLVPGGPGEQFF. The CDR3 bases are TGCGCCAGCAGCTTGGTTCCGGGGGGGCCCGGAGAGCAGTTCTTC.